These 29 T cell receptor beta chains originate from one sample sequenced in a study of CD8 T cells in Susac syndrome. The authors reverse transcribed about 0.5 to 1 ug RNA with random hexamers. TCRdb passed the immunoSEQ multiplex PCR reads through MiXCR, listing each CDR3 protein once. The sample contains just over 150,000 distinct CDR3 sequences, about 95% of which appear only once. The sample was CD8+ T cells from PBMCs. These receptors came from a human donor with multiple sclerosis.

This clonotype has a single count. The J gene is TRBJ2-1, the V gene TRBV12-5, with D perhaps matching TRBD1 (5 bases). Germline V gives CDR1 LGHNT, CDR2 FRNRAP. V was trimmed by 3 bases and J by 5 bases, leaving 14 bases between them. CDR3 length equals 15 residues. The CDR3 sequence is CASGFFVGAHNEQFF. CDR3 coding DNA: TGTGCTAGTGGTTTTTTCGTAGGGGCACACAATGAGCAGTTCTTC.

This chain uses TRBV27 with TRBJ2-3; possibly TRBD2 for D (5 bases). V was shortened by 5 bases and J by 0 bases, with 15 bases between the two germline ends. This CDR3 has 16 residues. Germline values: CDR1 MNHEY, CDR2 SMNVEV (reference sequence). This CDR3 is CASSDMEDGSTDTQYF. The DNA for the CDR3 is TGTGCCAGCAGTGATATGGAGGACGGCAGCACAGATACGCAGTATTTT.

This chain connects TRBV20-1 to TRBJ2-5; D remains ambiguous. The germline V gene has CDR1 DFQATT and CDR2 SNEGSKA (reference sequence). The CDR3 sequence is 10 residues long. V lost 1 base and J 5 bases, leaving 2 bases between the germline ends. Here the CDR3 DNA reads TGCAGTGCTAGAGGGGAGACCCAGTACTTC. Translation gives CSARGETQYF.

The CDR3 sequence: CASSFRQGTAPLHF. Here the CDR3 DNA reads TGTGCCAGCAGTTTTCGGCAGGGTACGGCACCCCTCCACTTT. This rearrangement joins TRBV27 to TRBJ1-6, with a weak D call TRBD1 (5 bases). Looked up from germline, CDR1 is MNHEY and CDR2 is SMNVEV (reference sequence). V lost 3 bases and J lost 11, with 14 bases in between. The CDR3 is 14 amino acids.

The rearrangement uses TRBV15 and TRBJ2-3; a possible D gene is TRBD1 (6 bases). The length of the CDR3 is 16 residues. Germline-derived CDR1 and CDR2 are LNHNV and YYDKDF (reference sequence). The V and J ends lost 1 base and 6 bases respectively, with 17 bases between them. The CDR3 nucleotides are TGTGCCACCAGCAGAGTTATCGACAGGCTAAAGGATACGCAGTATTTT. Residues: CATSRVIDRLKDTQYF.

The V and J genes are TRBV9 and TRBJ1-6, with 8 positions matching TRBD1. V gave up 3 bases and J gave up 8 bases; unmatched junction bases: 4. Germline CDR1 is SGDLS and CDR2 is YYNGEE. CDR3 length: 14 residues. CDR3 residues: CASSATGDDSPLHF. DNA of the CDR3: TGTGCCAGCAGCGCGACAGGGGACGATTCACCCCTCCACTTT.

V usage is TRBV20-1 and J usage is TRBJ1-4; 7 nucleotides align to TRBD1. Germline V gene lookup returns CDR1 DFQATT and CDR2 SNEGSKA (reference sequence). The CDR3 is 15 amino acids. Trimming at V came to 4 bases and at J to 5 bases, leaving 10 bases not matched to a gene. The CDR3 nucleotides are TGCAGTGCTATGGGACAGACTCACGAGAATGAAAAACTGTTTTTT. Translation: CSAMGQTHENEKLFF.

The count of this clonotype is one. V gene TRBV12-3 or TRBV12-4 combines with J gene TRBJ2-7; tentative D call: TRBD1 (6 bases). V was cut by 8 bases and J by 4 bases, with 15 bases left in between. This CDR3 has 13 amino acids. CDR3 in DNA: TGTGCCAGCCTCCCAGGGGCGACTTACGAGCAGTACTTC. Its protein product is CASLPGATYEQYF.

The chain is built from TRBV5-1 and TRBJ2-3; D uncertain. Germline-derived CDR1 and CDR2 are SGHRS and YFSETQ. The CDR3 totals 15 residues. V gave up 0 bases and J gave up 4 bases, with 12 bases separating them. CDR3 sequence reads: CASSLEQIGSDTQYF. CDR3 DNA sequence: TGCGCCAGCAGCTTGGAACAGATCGGGTCAGATACGCAGTATTTT. Drawing the rest from reference TRBV5-1 and TRBJ2-3, the complete variable domain is KAGVTQTPRYLIKTRGQQVTLSCSPISGHRSVSWYQQTPGQGLQFLFEYFSETQRNKGNFPGRFSGRQFSNSRSEMNVSTLELGDSALYLCASSLEQIGSDTQYFGPGTRLTVL.

The V gene is TRBV5-6, the J gene TRBJ2-5; D is perhaps TRBD1 (5 bases). Germline CDR1 is SGHDT and CDR2 is YYEEEE. The CDR3 extends over 14 amino acids. V dropped 1 base and J dropped 6 bases, with 13 bases sitting between them. CDR3 residues: CASSLLVGPKTQYF. The DNA for the CDR3 is TGTGCCAGCAGCTTGTTAGTGGGGCCGAAGACCCAGTACTTC. Complete variable domain (other parts from reference TRBV5-6 and TRBJ2-5): DAGVTQSPTHLIKTRGQQVTLRCSPKSGHDTVSWYQQALGQGPQFIFQYYEEEERQRGNFPDRFSGHQFPNYSSELNVNALLLGDSALYLCASSLLVGPKTQYFGPGTRLLVL.

The rearrangement links TRBV5-1 to TRBJ1-2, with D perhaps TRBD1 (6 bases). Germline CDR1 is SGHRS and CDR2 is YFSETQ. V was clipped by 2 bases and J by 0 bases, with 14 bases between them. The CDR3 is 16 residues long. CDR3 sequence reads: CASSFGGGSANYGYTF. The DNA of the CDR3 is TGCGCCAGCAGCTTCGGAGGGGGATCGGCTAACTATGGCTACACCTTC.

The chain carries TRBV4-1 and TRBJ1-2; D gene uncertain. This CDR3 region has 16 residues. CDR1 and CDR2 (germline): MGHRA, YSYEKL. The germline V and J ends were trimmed by 1 base and 1 base, with 13 bases remaining between them. CDR3 DNA sequence: TGCGCCAGCAGCCAAGTGGAGGGCAGCCTTAACTATGGCTACACCTTC. It codes for CASSQVEGSLNYGYTF.

The chain employs TRBV29-1 and TRBJ1-1, with unresolved D. From germline, CDR1 is SQVTM and CDR2 ANQGSEA. The germline V and J ends were trimmed by 6 bases and 4 bases, with 12 bases remaining between them. The CDR3 sequence is 12 residues long. CDR3 in amino acids: CSVPRTGTEAFF. The CDR3 DNA follows: TGCAGCGTCCCGCGGACGGGCACTGAAGCTTTCTTT.

The chain recombines TRBV7-9 with TRBJ2-1; D unclear. V was clipped by 6 bases and J by 1 base, with 7 bases between them. CDR1 and CDR2 (germline): SEHNR, FQNEAQ (reference sequence). This CDR3 has 13 residues. CDR3 sequence reads: CASRSRSYNEQFF. The CDR3 bases are TGTGCCAGCAGGTCACGATCCTACAATGAGCAGTTCTTC.

The chain is built from TRBV9 and TRBJ2-6; D not certain. Trimming took off 4 bases at V and 11 bases at J, with 10 bases between the two ends. Germline V gene sequence: CDR1 SGDLS, CDR2 YYNGEE. This CDR3 comprises 12 residues. The CDR3 DNA reads as TGTGCCAGCAGCCTCAATGGGGACGTCCTGACTTTC. Protein product: CASSLNGDVLTF. The complete variable domain, with remaining parts taken from reference TRBV9 and TRBJ2-6, reads DSGVTQTPKHLITATGQRVTLRCSPRSGDLSVYWYQQSLDQGLQFLIQYYNGEERAKGNILERFSAQQFPDLHSELNLSSLELGDSALYFCASSLNGDVLTFGAGSRLTVL.

In this sample, this clonotype turned up once. V usage is TRBV30 and J usage is TRBJ1-1; 7 nucleotides agree with TRBD1. CDR1 and CDR2 (germline): GTSNPN, SVGIG (reference sequence). The CDR3 is 13 residues long. The V segment lost 5 bases and the J segment 1 base; nucleotides outside the gene matches: 4. CDR3 residues: CAWATGTNTEAFF. The CDR3 bases are TGTGCCTGGGCGACAGGGACGAACACTGAAGCTTTCTTT.

This clonotype has a single count. The chain joins TRBV4-2 to TRBJ2-5, with 7 positions matching TRBD1. J was trimmed by 5 bases and V by 1 base; bases with no gene match: 7. From germline, CDR1 is LGHNA and CDR2 YNFKEQ. CDR3 length equals 15 residues. CDR3 nucleotides: TGTGCCAGCAGCCAAGCCCAGGGGGATAGTGAGACCCAGTACTTC. Residues: CASSQAQGDSETQYF.

The J gene is TRBJ2-3, the V gene TRBV7-6, with a tentative D call TRBD2 (6 bases). The CDR3 has 16 amino acids. Germline CDR1 and CDR2: SGHVS and FNYEAQ. Trimming removed 3 bases at V and 0 bases at J, with 13 bases between. The CDR3 region has the DNA TGTGCCAGCAGCTTTGAAACGGGGGTTAGCACAGATACGCAGTATTTT. This codes for CASSFETGVSTDTQYF.

V usage is TRBV10-3 and J usage is TRBJ2-5, with D uncertain. V lost 6 bases and J 5 bases, leaving 16 bases between the germline ends. CDR1 and CDR2 from the germline V gene are ENHRY and SYGVKD. The CDR3 has 14 amino acids. In nucleotides, the CDR3 is TGTGCCATCAGCCTGACTGAGTCCTTGGAGACCCAGTACTTC. Translating it yields CAISLTESLETQYF.

The CDR3 region is CAILATDTYEQYF. CDR3 nucleotide sequence: TGTGCCATCCTAGCCACAGACACCTACGAGCAGTACTTC. The chain is built from TRBV10-3 and TRBJ2-7; weak D call: TRBD2 (5 bases). The germline gives CDR1 ENHRY, CDR2 SYGVKD. V gave up 8 bases and J gave up 2 bases, with 13 bases separating them. CDR3 length: 13 amino acids.

In this sample, this clonotype turned up once. This chain connects TRBV27 to TRBJ1-5; no clear D gene. Germline V CDR1 and CDR2: MNHEY, SMNVEV (reference sequence). The CDR3 loop spans 13 amino acids. V was clipped by 0 bases and J by 11 bases, with 11 bases between them. CDR3: CASSLSEGRSQHF. CDR3 DNA: TGTGCCAGCAGTTTATCGGAAGGGAGGTCCCAGCATTTT.

The V call is TRBV14, the J call TRBJ2-1; 8 nucleotides agree with TRBD2. There are 15 residues in the CDR3. The V and J ends lost 4 bases and 9 bases, in that order; junction bases with no gene match: 11. Germline CDR1 SGHDN, CDR2 FVKESK. CDR3 residues: CASSLRGLARGEQFF. DNA for the CDR3: TGTGCCAGCAGCCTCCGTGGACTAGCTAGGGGTGAGCAGTTCTTC. The entire variable domain, with the rest obtained from reference TRBV14 and TRBJ2-1, is as follows: EAGVTQFPSHSVIEKGQTVTLRCDPISGHDNLYWYRRVMGKEIKFLLHFVKESKQDESGMPNNRFLAERTGGTYSTLKVQPAELEDSGVYFCASSLRGLARGEQFFGPGTRLTVL.

V is TRBV30 and J is TRBJ2-3, with 12 bases fitting TRBD1. The germline CDR1 and CDR2 sequences are GTSNPN and SVGIG (reference sequence). The J segment lost 5 bases and the V segment lost 1 base, leaving 4 bases of the junction unmatched. The CDR3 extends over 15 amino acids. The CDR3 region is CAWSAGTGGKDTQYF. DNA for the CDR3: TGTGCCTGGAGTGCAGGGACAGGGGGCAAAGATACGCAGTATTTT. Looking up the rest from reference TRBV30 and TRBJ2-3 gives the full variable domain: SQTIHQWPATLVQPVGSPLSLECTVEGTSNPNLYWYRQAAGRGLQLLFYSVGIGQISSEVPQNLSASRPQDRQFILSSKKLLLSDSGFYLCAWSAGTGGKDTQYFGPGTRLTVL.

This chain links TRBV27 with TRBJ2-5; TRBD2 might be the D (5 bases). Trimming stripped 6 bases from V and 7 bases from J, with 9 bases between. CDR1 and CDR2 from the germline V gene are MNHEY and SMNVEV (reference sequence). CDR3 length equals 11 residues. In nucleotides, the CDR3 is TGTGCCAGCAGCCTCGGGATGACCCAGTACTTC. This sequence encodes CASSLGMTQYF.

This chain joins TRBV21-1 and TRBJ2-6. TRBV21-1 is recorded as a pseudogene. This CDR3 contains 16 residues. CDR3 coding DNA: TGTGCCAGCAGCAAAGCAGTGGATTGCGGGGCCAACGTCCTGACTTTC. This codes for CASSKAVDCGANVLTF.

CDR3 in amino acids: CASNDGNTEAFF. In DNA, the CDR3 is TGTGCCAGTAATGACGGGAACACTGAAGCTTTCTTT. The rearrangement links TRBV19 to TRBJ1-1; D uncertain. There are 12 residues in the CDR3. CDR1 is LNHDA and CDR2 is SQIVND in the germline V gene (reference sequence). The ends were cut back, 7 bases at V and 1 base at J, with 7 bases in the middle.

V is TRBV20-1 and J is TRBJ2-3, with 8 bases that match TRBD2. CDR1 DFQATT and CDR2 SNEGSKA come from the germline V gene (reference sequence). The CDR3 has 18 amino acids. The V gene end was trimmed by 0 bases and the J gene end by 2 bases; junction bases not matched to a gene: 13. CDR3 in amino acids: CSARDLSLGAGDTDTQYF. For the CDR3, the DNA is TGCAGTGCTAGAGATCTCAGCCTAGGAGCGGGGGACACAGATACGCAGTATTTT.

This chain's CDR3 is CASSAGYNEQFF. In nucleotides, the CDR3 is TGCGCCAGCAGTGCCGGGTACAATGAGCAGTTCTTC. The chain combines TRBV5-1 with TRBJ2-1; D gene uncertain. CDR3 size: 12 residues. With 5 bases removed from V and 4 bases from J, the gap between germline ends came to 7 bases. CDR1 is SGHRS and CDR2 is YFSETQ in the germline V gene.

This chain uses TRBV29-1 with TRBJ1-2; D gene ambiguous. CDR3 length: 14 amino acids. CDR1 SQVTM and CDR2 ANQGSEA come from the germline V gene. Trimming left V 0 bases short and J 0 bases short, with 8 bases between. CDR3 sequence reads: CSVEDLQANYGYTF. CDR3 nucleotide sequence: TGCAGCGTTGAAGATCTGCAGGCTAACTATGGCTACACCTTC.